One T cell receptor (beta chain) is described in this entry. No antigen is known for it. Here immunoSEQ multiplex PCR was the method, and the copy in TCRdb shows in-frame clones only, minus some. The data hold about 78,000 clones, with around nine tenths observed a single time. This entry is derived from a study of OX40 agonist ivuxolimab in advanced cancers. Looking at the study overall: Dose-escalation cases comprised hepatocellular carcinoma, melanoma, renal cell or head and neck cancer. Study findings and constraints: Antigen specificity remained undetermined for the expanded peripheral T cells.

The study sampled blood at baseline, cycle 4 day 1, and cycle 7 day 1. This TCR was recovered from an adult with an advanced solid tumor such as melanoma, head and neck, liver or kidney cancer. Sequencing used CD4+ or CD8+ T cells sorted from blood, obtained in a trial of the OX40 agonist ivuxolimab.

CDR3 coding DNA: TGTGCCAGCAGACCTACGGCTCTCGGGGAGCTGTTTTTT. Amino acid sequence: CASRPTALGELFF. J is TRBJ2-2 and V is TRBV2; D call uncertain. CDR1 and CDR2 (germline): SNHLY, FYNNEI. The CDR3 loop spans 13 amino acids. V was pared by 6 bases and J by 7 bases, with 12 bases between. The full variable domain, rest sourced from reference TRBV2 and TRBJ2-2, is EPEVTQTPSHQVTQMGQEVILRCVPISNHLYFYWYRQILGQKVEFLVSFYNNEISEKSEIFDDQFSVERPDGSNFTLKIRSTKLEDSAMYFCASRPTALGELFFGEGSRLTVL.